This T cell receptor beta chain was observed in a study of cytomegalovirus exposure and HLA in healthy donors. Study-level findings and limits: Researchers reported in a later analysis that a missense DCLRE1C variant was tied to TCR beta V- and J-gene trimming. Specific recognition of CMV antigens was confirmed in vitro for a few chains (all CMV-associated).

Primers: 60 Vbeta forward and 13 Jbeta reverse. Assay: immunoSEQ multiplex PCR; the TCRdb copy retains only in-frame clones and omits some. The sample lists 100,000 or so clones; over 70% were seen once. The V gene's germline CDR1 is SNHLY and CDR2 FYNNEI. The CDR3 contains 15 residues. V was clipped by 5 bases and J by 4 bases; unmatched bases: 5. Note on this clone: Its matching antigen is unknown.

This sequence joins TRBV2 and TRBJ2-1, with TRBD2 matching 10 bases. Sequenced: PBMCs. The origin of this receptor is a man aged 35 to 55 in good health and CMV-seronegative. CDR3 sequence reads: CASSRQTSGYNEQFF. In nucleotides, the CDR3 is TGTGCCAGCAGTCGTCAGACTAGCGGGTACAATGAGCAGTTCTTC. Full variable domain (outside the CDR3, taken from reference TRBV2 and TRBJ2-1): EPEVTQTPSHQVTQMGQEVILRCVPISNHLYFYWYRQILGQKVEFLVSFYNNEISEKSEIFDDQFSVERPDGSNFTLKIRSTKLEDSAMYFCASSRQTSGYNEQFFGPGTRLTVL.